This T cell receptor beta chain derives from a study of cytomegalovirus exposure and HLA in healthy donors. Study-wide points: Later, an analysis found that TCR clusters from the first cohort tended to co-occur in the 90 to 150 validation repertoires. The majority of TCR sequences were rare, yet some public TCRs appeared in many donors. The authors enumerated under 200 TCR beta chains as linked to cytomegalovirus.

Sequencing used immunoSEQ multiplex PCR; TCRdb keeps in-frame clones, though not all of them. The data contain around 200,000 clones, about four fifths of them singletons. A note on this clone: Antigen specificity is unknown.

This clonotype was obtained from a young woman in good health and CMV-seropositive. The specimen sequenced was PBMCs.

CDR3 loop: CASSTLTEGRAGVDEQYF. The CDR3 region has the DNA TGTGCCAGTAGTACACTTACGGAGGGGAGGGCCGGGGTCGACGAGCAGTACTTC. The J gene is TRBJ2-7, the V gene TRBV19; 7 bases are a match to TRBD2. With 4 bases clipped from V and 5 bases from J, the junction kept 20 bases outside the gene matches. The CDR3 totals 18 residues. Germline V gene sequence: CDR1 LNHDA, CDR2 SQIVND (reference sequence). Based on the CDR3 plus reference TRBV19 and TRBJ2-7, the full variable domain is DGGITQSPKYLFRKEGQNVTLSCEQNLNHDAMYWYRQDPGQGLRLIYYSQIVNDFQKGDIAEGYSVSREKKESFPLTVTSAQKNPTAFYLCASSTLTEGRAGVDEQYFGPGTRLTVT.